The present TCR beta chain was sequenced within a study of cytomegalovirus exposure and HLA in healthy donors. Study results and caveats: Later analysis indicated greater clonal expansion among HLA-associated TCR beta chains than among equally common other chains. After further analysis at a later stage, 16,951 TCR beta sequences were associated with HLA alleles at 0.05 false discovery rate. Analyzed later, most CMV-associated TCR beta chains appeared HLA-restricted. Several of the most significant clusters were apparently associated with common viral pathogens in a later analysis.

To note about this clone: The antigen remains unidentified.

The PCR had 60 Vbeta and 13 Jbeta primers. Data came from immunoSEQ multiplex PCR; TCRdb stores just in-frame clones and leaves some out. The data contain about 100,000 clones, around 78% of them singletons. The clonotype comes from a middle-aged man in good health and CMV-seronegative. Sequencing used PBMCs.

The CDR3, as DNA: TGTGCCAGCAGCTTGGTGAGTGGGGAGAGAGCCTACGAGCAGTACTTC. Translation: CASSLVSGERAYEQYF. The V and J genes are TRBV5-8 and TRBJ2-7, with D possibly matching TRBD2 (5 bases). Germline lookup yields CDR1 SGHTS and CDR2 YDEGEE. V lost 0 bases and J lost 2, with 15 bases in between. The length of the CDR3 is 16 residues.